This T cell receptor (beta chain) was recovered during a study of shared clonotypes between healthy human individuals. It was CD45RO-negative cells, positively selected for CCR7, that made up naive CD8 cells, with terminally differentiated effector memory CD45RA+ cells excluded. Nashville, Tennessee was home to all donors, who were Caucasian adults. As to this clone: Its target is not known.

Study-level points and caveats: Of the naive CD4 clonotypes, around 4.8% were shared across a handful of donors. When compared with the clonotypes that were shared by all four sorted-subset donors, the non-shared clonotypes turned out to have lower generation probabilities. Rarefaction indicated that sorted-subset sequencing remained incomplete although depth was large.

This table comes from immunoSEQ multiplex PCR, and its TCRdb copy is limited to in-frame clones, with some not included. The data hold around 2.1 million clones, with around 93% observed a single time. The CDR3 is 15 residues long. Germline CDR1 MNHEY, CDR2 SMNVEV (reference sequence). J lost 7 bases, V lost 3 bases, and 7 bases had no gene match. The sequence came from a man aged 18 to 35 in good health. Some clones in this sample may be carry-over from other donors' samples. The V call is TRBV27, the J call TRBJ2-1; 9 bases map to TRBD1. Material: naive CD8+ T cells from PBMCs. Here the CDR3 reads CASSFRDRDLNEQFF. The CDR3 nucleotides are TGTGCCAGCAGTTTTCGGGACAGGGATTTGAATGAGCAGTTCTTC.